This note documents a single T cell receptor (beta chain) sequence. This sample is drawn from a study of response to subunit inactivated influenza vaccine. TCRdb recomputed calls from the RT-PCR reads with MiXCR, one row per CDR3 protein. The repertoire holds about 650,000 distinct CDR3 sequences, with 14% as singletons. CDR3 length equals 13 residues. Germline lookup yields CDR1 DFQATT and CDR2 SNEGSKA (reference sequence). The V gene lost 4 bases and the J gene lost 1 base, with 10 bases spanning the gap. This specimen was PBMCs from blood, taken approximately 15 days before vaccination. This rearrangement joins TRBV20-1 to TRBJ2-5, with TRBD2 as a possible D gene (6 bases). The receptor's source is a man aged 50 to 60 who received an inactivated influenza vaccine. The CDR3 loop reads CSAMRDSQETQYF. For the CDR3, the DNA is TGCAGTGCTATGCGGGACTCCCAAGAGACCCAGTACTTC.